The 9 T cell receptor beta chains below all came from one sample that was sequenced in a study of blood T cell repertoires in COVID-19. Produced via immunoSEQ multiplex PCR; TCRdb's table is partial and in-frame only. The table shows 130,000 to 150,000 clones, with 88% occurring only once. Material: peripheral blood. The receptors shown here come from a human donor in a cohort sampled during active COVID-19.

The chain combines TRBV6-2 or TRBV6-3 with TRBJ2-2, with 9 bases lining up with TRBD1. Losses at the gene ends were 5 bases for V and 9 bases for J; bases not matched to a gene: 10. This CDR3 contains 15 residues. Germline CDR1 is MNHEY and CDR2 is SVGEGT. This CDR3 is CASSTPGQGRRELFF. The DNA for the CDR3 is TGTGCCAGCAGTACTCCGGGACAGGGCCGGCGGGAGCTGTTTTTT.

This chain links TRBV15 with TRBJ2-7, with D possibly being TRBD1 (6 bases). With 0 bases removed from V and 0 bases from J, the gap between germline ends came to 9 bases. The CDR3 is made up of 15 amino acids. From germline, CDR1 is LNHNV and CDR2 YYDKDF (reference sequence). CDR3 protein: CATSRDRTVSYEQYF. In DNA, the CDR3 is TGTGCCACCAGCAGAGATCGGACAGTCTCCTACGAGCAGTACTTC.

The gene calls are TRBV21-1 and TRBJ1-2; the table's D gene call, TRBD1, was not cross checked with the DNA. TRBV21-1 is described as a pseudogene. This CDR3 spans 11 amino acids. CDR3 coding DNA: TGTGCCAGCATCCTTCGACAGGGCGGCACCTTC. This encodes CASILRQGGTF.

This clone occurred once. The chain uses TRBV5-1 and TRBJ2-5, with 9 bases that match TRBD2. The CDR3 runs 15 residues. With V trimmed by 4 bases and J by 5 bases, 9 bases remained unmatched. Looked up from germline, CDR1 is SGHRS and CDR2 is YFSETQ. CDR3 sequence: CASSPRLADVETQYF. CDR3 DNA: TGCGCCAGCAGCCCCAGACTAGCGGACGTGGAGACCCAGTACTTC.

The chain is built from TRBV5-1 and TRBJ2-2; D might be TRBD1 (5 bases). Germline V gene data show CDR1 as SGHRS and CDR2 as YFSETQ. This CDR3 comprises 16 residues. V lost 4 bases to trimming and J lost 0 bases, with 13 bases between them. The CDR3 nucleotides read TGCGCCAGCAGCCTGGACATCGTCGCGAACACCGGGGAGCTGTTTTTT. It translates to CASSLDIVANTGELFF.

This clone was recorded once. This sequence joins TRBV7-9 and TRBJ2-3, with 10 bases fitting TRBD2. This CDR3 region has 18 residues. Germline CDR1 reads SEHNR; CDR2 reads FQNEAQ (reference sequence). The junction had 7 bases not matched to a gene; V was cut back by 1 base and J by 0 bases. CDR3 region: CASSLGRSGRASTDTQYF. The DNA for the CDR3 is TGTGCCAGCAGCTTAGGAAGGAGCGGGAGGGCCAGCACAGATACGCAGTATTTT.

This clone came up once. V is TRBV7-9 and J is TRBJ2-5; 7 nucleotides agree with TRBD1. This CDR3 is built from 14 residues. The V gene end was trimmed by 7 bases and the J gene end by 1 base; junction bases not matched to a gene: 6. Germline loops: CDR1 SEHNR, CDR2 FQNEAQ (reference sequence). CDR3 region: CASNLRDSQETQYF. The CDR3 DNA sequence: TGTGCCAGCAACCTCCGGGACAGCCAAGAGACCCAGTACTTC.

V is TRBV6-2 or TRBV6-3 and J is TRBJ2-7, with TRBD1 identical over 8 bases. With 0 bases clipped from V and 5 bases from J, the junction kept 6 bases outside the gene matches. The CDR3 spans 15 residues. Germline CDR1 MNHEY, CDR2 SVGEGT. CDR3 loop: CASSYSRGRVHEQYF. Written as DNA, the CDR3 is TGTGCCAGCAGTTACTCCAGGGGGCGCGTCCACGAGCAGTACTTC.

This clone has at least ten counts. The chain combines TRBV7-2 with TRBJ1-6, with D unresolved. CDR1 SGHTA and CDR2 FQGNSA come from the germline V gene. This CDR3 is 14 amino acids long. V shed 3 bases and J shed 6 bases, with 9 bases lying between them. This CDR3 reads CASSFRPSNSPLHF. CDR3 nucleotide sequence: TGTGCCAGCAGCTTCCGCCCCAGTAATTCACCCCTCCACTTT.